This passage covers 30 T cell receptor beta chains from one sample sequenced in a study of T cells in Graves' hyperthyroidism and ophthalmopathy. What was amplified from RNA transcripts were TCR beta CDR3 regions. The primer set for the first-round RT-PCR of the TCR CDR3 was HTBI. One entry per CDR3 protein results from TCRdb running MiXCR on the multiplex PCR reads. The table records around 300,000 distinct CDR3 sequences, roughly 13% of them present only once. Material: blood. These receptors came from a woman in her 40s with Graves' hyperthyroidism.

This clonotype was seen ten or more times. V and J are TRBV6-1 and TRBJ1-2, with D uncertain. CDR1 MNHNS and CDR2 SASEGT come from the germline V gene. CDR3 length: 12 residues. Between the trimmed V and J ends, which lost 3 bases and 7 bases, there was a span of 9 bases. CDR3 amino acids: CASSDVRRGYTF. The CDR3 nucleotides are TGTGCCAGCAGTGATGTTCGGCGTGGCTACACCTTC.

This clonotype came up many times. The V and J genes are TRBV28 and TRBJ1-6, with 7 bases lining up with TRBD1. Losses at the gene ends were 6 bases for V and 6 bases for J; bases not matched to a gene: 5. This CDR3 has 14 amino acids. Germline CDR1 and CDR2: MDHEN and SYDVKM. The CDR3 region has the DNA TGTGCCAGCAGCCGGGACAGACCTAATTCACCCCTCCACTTT. It specifies CASSRDRPNSPLHF.

There are many counts of this clonotype. The rearrangement joins TRBV9 to TRBJ1-5; 7 bases are shared with TRBD1. V trimming: 3 bases; J trimming: 6 bases; junction bases outside the gene matches: 6. Looked up from germline, CDR1 is SGDLS and CDR2 is YYNGEE. The CDR3 length is 14 residues. The CDR3 nucleotides are TGTGCCAGCAGCGGGGGACAGTTGGGTCAGCCCCAGCATTTT. As protein: CASSGGQLGQPQHF. The whole variable domain, remainder taken from reference TRBV9 and TRBJ1-5, is DSGVTQTPKHLITATGQRVTLRCSPRSGDLSVYWYQQSLDQGLQFLIQYYNGEERAKGNILERFSAQQFPDLHSELNLSSLELGDSALYFCASSGGQLGQPQHFGDGTRLSIL.

This clonotype was seen repeatedly, ten times or more. V and J are TRBV12-3 or TRBV12-4 and TRBJ2-3; 8 bases fit TRBD2. The J segment lost 5 bases and the V segment lost 5 bases, leaving 15 bases of the junction unmatched. This CDR3 has 17 residues. This CDR3 reads CASSDKSSGGAEDTQYF. Written as DNA, the CDR3 is TGTGCCAGCAGTGATAAAAGCAGCGGGGGCGCGGAAGATACGCAGTATTTT.

In its sample, this clonotype was seen many times. The chain has TRBV28 and TRBJ2-1; 7 nucleotides agree with TRBD2. CDR1 is MDHEN, CDR2 SYDVKM, per germline. This CDR3 is built from 22 residues. V lost 7 bases to trimming and J lost 6 bases; unmatched junction nucleotides: 33. The CDR3 reads CASTPGLRRTRDFRQKPNEQFF. The DNA for the CDR3 is TGTGCCAGCACCCCCGGGTTGCGTCGGACTAGAGACTTTCGTCAAAAGCCCAATGAGCAGTTCTTC. Full variable domain (outside the CDR3, taken from reference TRBV28 and TRBJ2-1): DVKVTQSSRYLVKRTGEKVFLECVQDMDHENMFWYRQDPGLGLRLIYFSYDVKMKEKGDIPEGYSVSREKKERFSLILESASTNQTSMYLCASTPGLRRTRDFRQKPNEQFFGPGTRLTVL.

This clonotype was seen at least ten times. This chain joins TRBV16 and TRBJ1-5; D uncertain. Germline CDR1 reads KGHSY; CDR2 reads FQNENV. The CDR3 runs to 13 residues. Trimming stripped 4 bases from V and 7 bases from J, with 11 bases between. Here the CDR3 DNA reads TGTGCCAGCAGCCTCTCTCAAGGGCAGCCCCAGCATTTT. This encodes CASSLSQGQPQHF. The variable domain in full, completed from reference TRBV16 and TRBJ1-5, reads GEEVAQTPKHLVRGEGQKAKLYCAPIKGHSYVFWYQQVLKNEFKFLISFQNENVFDETGMPKERFSAKCLPNSPCSLEIQATKLEDSAVYFCASSLSQGQPQHFGDGTRLSIL.

This clonotype was detected many times. This sequence joins TRBV6-1 and TRBJ2-7; D not certain. V lost 4 bases, J lost 5 bases, and 9 bases lay in between. Germline values: CDR1 MNHNS, CDR2 SASEGT. This CDR3 region has 12 residues. The CDR3 loop is CASSASRDEQYF. The CDR3 DNA follows: TGTGCCAGCAGTGCTTCTCGCGACGAGCAGTACTTC.

The chain links TRBV2 to TRBJ2-5, with D perhaps TRBD2 (5 bases). This CDR3 has 18 residues. The germline V gene encodes CDR1 SNHLY and CDR2 FYNNEI. V gave up 5 bases and J gave up 2 bases, with 24 bases separating them. CDR3 sequence (DNA): TGTGCCAGCAGTCACTCCCGGGCCACCAATCGACTACAAGAGACCCAGTACTTC. As protein: CASSHSRATNRLQETQYF.

This clonotype was counted ten times or more. The chain combines TRBV20-1 with TRBJ2-3; 11 bases fit TRBD2. The CDR3 covers 16 residues. Trimming cost V 1 base and J 4 bases; bases outside gene matches: 7. Germline values: CDR1 DFQATT, CDR2 SNEGSKA (reference sequence). The CDR3, as DNA: TGCAGTGCTAGAGTGTTACTAGCGGGAGATCCAGATACGCAGTATTTT. Translation: CSARVLLAGDPDTQYF.

Only a few counts were recorded for this clonotype. This may be a read error: a much more frequent sequence differs by one nucleotide. This chain joins TRBV20-1 and TRBJ2-1; 8 bases map to TRBD2. Trimming cost V 5 bases and J 12 bases; bases outside gene matches: 9. Germline V lookup: CDR1 DFQATT, CDR2 SNEGSKA (reference sequence). There are 12 residues in the CDR3. The CDR3: CSASSGGDGQFF. The CDR3 nucleotides are TGCAGTGCTTCCTCCGGGGGGGATGGGCAGTTCTTC.

This clonotype was observed many times. DNA of the CDR3: TGTGCCACCAAGGGACAGGGGAAAACTAATGAAAAACTGTTTTTT. It is translated as CATKGQGKTNEKLFF. This rearrangement joins TRBV24-1 to TRBJ1-4, with TRBD1 matching 10 bases. The CDR3 spans 15 residues. V gave up 8 bases and J gave up 1 base; unmatched junction bases: 3. The germline gives CDR1 KGHDR, CDR2 SFDVKD.

There are many counts of this clonotype. This sequence joins TRBV11-2 and TRBJ2-1; 7 bases fit TRBD2. Germline trimming cut 8 bases from V and 4 bases from J; bases unmatched to any gene: 11. This CDR3 is built from 15 residues. The V gene's germline CDR1 is SGHAT and CDR2 FQNNGV. CDR3 amino acids: CASGRTSGIYNEQFF. For the CDR3, the DNA is TGTGCCAGCGGCAGAACGAGCGGGATTTACAATGAGCAGTTCTTC.

Many counts were recorded for this clonotype. The chain combines TRBV27 with TRBJ2-1, with D possibly TRBD1 on 6 matching bases. V was clipped by 4 bases and J by 7 bases, with 14 bases between them. This CDR3 has 14 residues. The germline V gene encodes CDR1 MNHEY and CDR2 SMNVEV (reference sequence). CDR3 loop: CASSSTNRDNEQFF. The CDR3 DNA is TGTGCCAGCAGTTCTACCAACAGGGATAATGAGCAGTTCTTC.

This clonotype was found many times. The V call is TRBV2, the J call TRBJ2-1; D possibly corresponds to TRBD2 (6 bases). CDR1 and CDR2 (germline): SNHLY, FYNNEI. With 7 bases removed from V and 8 bases from J, the gap between germline ends came to 12 bases. The CDR3 runs 12 residues. The CDR3 sequence: CASTVGEDEQFF. DNA for the CDR3: TGTGCCAGCACTGTAGGGGAGGATGAGCAGTTCTTC.

There are many counts of this clonotype. The chain has TRBV12-3 or TRBV12-4 and TRBJ2-1; no clear D gene. CDR3 length equals 15 residues. Trimming cost V 2 bases and J 10 bases, with 18 bases left between them. CDR3 bases: TGTGCCAGCAGTTTACCCTTACAGTTAGTGAGGGAGCAGTTCTTC. Translating it yields CASSLPLQLVREQFF.

This clonotype came up many times. The V and J genes are TRBV6-9 and TRBJ2-7; the match to TRBD2 covers 11 bases. Per germline, CDR1 MNHGY and CDR2 SVAAGI. Losses at the gene ends were 5 bases for V and 2 bases for J; bases not matched to a gene: 5. The CDR3 is 15 residues long. CDR3: CASSHILAGAYEQYF. The CDR3 region has the DNA TGTGCCAGCAGTCATATACTAGCGGGGGCCTACGAGCAGTACTTC.

The sample holds many counts of this clonotype. The chain recombines TRBV20-1 with TRBJ2-3; tentatively, D is TRBD1 or TRBD2 (5 bases each). This CDR3 contains 12 residues. Between the trimmed V and J ends, which lost 3 bases and 4 bases, there was a span of 8 bases. Germline CDR1 reads DFQATT; CDR2 reads SNEGSKA (reference sequence). This CDR3 is CSASSGPDTQYF. In nucleotides, the CDR3 is TGCAGTGCTAGTTCGGGACCAGATACGCAGTATTTT.

This clonotype was seen repeatedly, ten times or more. Here the CDR3 reads CASSQESRGRIWNEQFF. The DNA of the CDR3 is TGTGCCAGCAGCCAAGAGTCCAGGGGGCGCATCTGGAATGAGCAGTTCTTC. The chain combines TRBV3-1 with TRBJ2-1; 8 positions agree with TRBD1. This CDR3 is 17 amino acids long. Germline V gives CDR1 LGHDT, CDR2 YNNKEL (reference sequence). After removal of 0 bases from V and 7 bases from J, the junction contained 11 bases not matched to a gene.

CDR3 in amino acids: CASSDRAGGPTDTQYF. As DNA, the CDR3 is TGTGCCAGCAGCGACCGAGCGGGAGGGCCTACAGATACGCAGTATTTT. The genes are TRBV9 and TRBJ2-3; 10 bases match TRBD2. CDR1 is SGDLS, CDR2 YYNGEE, per germline. This CDR3 is 16 amino acids long. V lost 3 bases, J lost 3 bases, and 7 bases stayed unmatched.

The chain uses TRBV6-1 and TRBJ2-3; 13 bases align to TRBD2. The length of the CDR3 is 15 residues. V lost 6 bases, J lost 4 bases, and 4 bases stayed unmatched. Germline V gives CDR1 MNHNS, CDR2 SASEGT. The CDR3 sequence: CASRRTSGSSDTQYF. CDR3 nucleotides: TGTGCCAGCAGGAGGACTAGCGGGAGTTCAGATACGCAGTATTTT.

The chain carries TRBV29-1 and TRBJ1-6, with TRBD1 identical over 8 bases. V gave up 4 bases and J gave up 5 bases; unmatched junction bases: 4. Germline V gene lookup returns CDR1 SQVTM and CDR2 ANQGSEA. This CDR3 region has 14 residues. The CDR3: CSVGTGLDNSPLHF. The CDR3 DNA follows: TGCAGCGTTGGGACAGGGCTGGATAATTCACCCCTCCACTTT.

Points on this clonotype: A much larger clonotype is one base distant, so this may be a read error. The rearrangement uses TRBV29-1 and TRBJ1-5; D not resolved. This CDR3 region has 12 residues. Trimming took off 5 bases at V and 6 bases at J, with 11 bases between the two ends. The germline V gene has CDR1 SQVTM and CDR2 ANQGSEA. The CDR3 spells CSVREGTQPQHF. CDR3 nucleotide sequence: TGCAGCGTTCGTGAGGGCACTCAGCCCCAGCATTTT. The full variable domain, completed using reference TRBV29-1 and TRBJ1-5, is SAVISQKPSRDICQRGTSLTIQCQVDSQVTMMFWYRQQPGQSLTLIATANQGSEATYESGFVIDKFPISRPNLTFSTLTVSNMSPEDSSIYLCSVREGTQPQHFGDGTRLSIL.

This clonotype has at least ten counts. Sequence at one end of the junction differs from germline and may be a read error. This sequence joins TRBV2 and TRBJ1-4, with 7 bases that match TRBD1. Germline V lookup: CDR1 SNHLY, CDR2 FYNNEI. The CDR3 contains 15 residues. The CDR3 nucleotides are TGTGCCAGCAGTGTGAACAGGGGTGGGAATGAAGAACTGTTTTTT. Its protein product is CASSVNRGGNEELFF.

This clonotype was seen at least ten times. This chain joins TRBV3-1 and TRBJ1-1; no reliable D call. Germline values: CDR1 LGHDT, CDR2 YNNKEL (reference sequence). V was trimmed by 0 bases and J by 5 bases, leaving 4 bases between them. The CDR3 spans 12 residues. The CDR3 DNA reads as TGTGCCAGCAGCCAAGATTGGACTGAAGCTTTCTTT. This codes for CASSQDWTEAFF.

The chain joins TRBV5-4 to TRBJ2-5; TRBD2 agrees at 8 bases. The junction had 6 bases not matched to a gene; V was cut back by 2 bases and J by 3 bases. Germline CDR1 SGHNT, CDR2 YYREEE (reference sequence). The CDR3 is made up of 15 amino acids. CDR3 protein: CASSLYKAGEETQYF. CDR3 in DNA: TGTGCCAGCAGCTTATATAAAGCGGGAGAAGAGACCCAGTACTTC.

The chain is built from TRBV3-1 and TRBJ2-3, with D unresolved. This CDR3 is 18 amino acids long. From germline, CDR1 is LGHDT and CDR2 YNNKEL (reference sequence). V was cut by 5 bases and J by 0 bases, with 21 bases left in between. CDR3 protein: CASSDLWVGESSTDTQYF. As DNA, the CDR3 is TGTGCCAGCAGCGATCTTTGGGTCGGAGAATCTAGCACAGATACGCAGTATTTT.

This clonotype showed up just a few times. V gene TRBV12-3 or TRBV12-4 combines with J gene TRBJ2-2, with D maybe TRBD2 (7 bases). V was cut by 7 bases and J by 7 bases, with 16 bases left in between. This CDR3 has 14 amino acids. CDR3 sequence: CASIRGGGDGELFF. The CDR3 DNA reads TGTGCCAGCATCAGAGGGGGGGGTGACGGGGAGCTGTTTTTT.

This clonotype was counted ten times or more. The chain couples TRBV18 to TRBJ1-1, with D unclear. The length of the CDR3 is 13 residues. V was pared by 2 bases and J by 3 bases, with 7 bases between. Germline CDR1 and CDR2: KGHSH and LQKENI. The CDR3 DNA follows: TGTGCCAGCTCACCAGATTCATACACTGAAGCTTTCTTT. Translation: CASSPDSYTEAFF.

The sample holds many counts of this clonotype. This chain links TRBV29-1 with TRBJ2-3; TRBD1 aligns across 7 bases. Germline V gives CDR1 SQVTM, CDR2 ANQGSEA. J gave up 3 bases and V 5 bases, and 5 bases lay outside the gene matches. The CDR3 is 13 amino acids. CDR3 loop: CSVRDSLTDTQYF. The CDR3 DNA is TGCAGCGTTAGGGACAGCCTTACAGATACGCAGTATTTT.

This clonotype has a handful of counts. This chain connects TRBV10-1 to TRBJ2-1; TRBD2 matches at 7 bases. After removal of 0 bases from V and 8 bases from J, the junction contained 7 bases not matched to a gene. Germline V lookup: CDR1 WNHNN, CDR2 SYGVQD (reference sequence). The CDR3 extends over 15 amino acids. Written as DNA, the CDR3 is TGCGCCAGCAGTGAGTCAGGTGGGAGGGCCGATGAGCAGTTCTTC. This gives the protein CASSESGGRADEQFF.